Presented here are 27 T cell receptor beta chains from one specimen sequenced in a study of cytomegalovirus exposure and HLA in healthy donors. With 60 Vbeta and 13 Jbeta primers, the PCR was carried out. Sequenced by immunoSEQ multiplex PCR; TCRdb stores in-frame clones only, minus some. The data contain 130,000 or so clones, roughly three quarters of them singletons. What was sequenced was PBMCs. All receptors come from a woman aged 35 to 49 in good health and CMV-seronegative.

This clone has a handful of counts. This rearrangement joins TRBV6-5 to TRBJ2-7; 10 nucleotides align to TRBD1. Germline CDR1 and CDR2: MNHEY and SVGAGI. V trimming: 6 bases; J trimming: 1 base; junction bases outside the gene matches: 3. This CDR3 contains 14 residues. As DNA, the CDR3 is TGTGCCAGCAGAAGGACAGGGGGGTCCTACGAGCAGTACTTC. Amino acids: CASRRTGGSYEQYF.

V is TRBV4-2 and J is TRBJ2-3, with TRBD2 as a possible D gene (6 bases). V was cut by 1 base and J by 1 base, with 12 bases left in between. This CDR3 has 16 amino acids. CDR1 and CDR2 (germline): LGHNA, YNFKEQ. The CDR3 nucleotides read TGTGCCAGCAGCCAAGGTGGGACTTACCGCACAGATACGCAGTATTTT. This sequence encodes CASSQGGTYRTDTQYF.

This sequence joins TRBV28 and TRBJ1-5; D perhaps matches TRBD1 (6 bases). V gave up 4 bases and J gave up 6 bases, with 16 bases separating them. The CDR3 contains 15 residues. In germline, CDR1 is MDHEN, CDR2 SYDVKM. The DNA for the CDR3 is TGTGCCAGCAGTTCAGGGACACCGGGGGGTCAGCCCCAGCATTTT. It encodes CASSSGTPGGQPQHF.

This rearrangement joins TRBV2 to TRBJ2-2; 13 bases match TRBD2. V trimming: 6 bases; J trimming: 0 bases; junction bases outside the gene matches: 4. In germline, CDR1 is SNHLY, CDR2 FYNNEI. This CDR3 has 17 residues. The CDR3 region is CASRKGLAGSNTGELFF. The CDR3 coding sequence is TGTGCCAGCAGGAAGGGACTAGCGGGGTCGAACACCGGGGAGCTGTTTTTT.

The V gene is TRBV11-2, the J gene TRBJ1-1, with D uncertain. This CDR3 has 13 amino acids. Germline V gives CDR1 SGHAT, CDR2 FQNNGV. Trimming took 1 base from V and 1 from J, leaving 4 bases between them. CDR3 sequence reads: CASSLGQNTEAFF. The CDR3 region has the DNA TGTGCCAGCAGCTTAGGACAGAACACTGAAGCTTTCTTT. The full variable domain, with the rest looked up from reference TRBV11-2 and TRBJ1-1, is EAGVAQSPRYKIIEKRQSVAFWCNPISGHATLYWYQQILGQGPKLLIQFQNNGVVDDSQLPKDRFSAERLKGVDSTLKIQPAKLEDSAVYLCASSLGQNTEAFFGQGTRLTVV.

The CDR3 DNA follows: TGTGCCAGCAGCACCCAGGTTTGGAACACTGAAGCTTTCTTT. Its translation is CASSTQVWNTEAFF. The chain joins TRBV7-2 to TRBJ1-1, with unresolved D. CDR3 length: 14 amino acids. The V gene's germline CDR1 is SGHTA and CDR2 FQGNSA. The V end was cut by 5 bases, the J end by 1 base, with 11 bases between.

The genes are TRBV5-1 and TRBJ2-1, with TRBD2 matching 9 bases. Germline trimming cut 4 bases from V and 9 bases from J; bases unmatched to any gene: 11. The V gene's germline CDR1 is SGHRS and CDR2 YFSETQ. The CDR3 contains 15 residues. In DNA, the CDR3 is TGCGCCAGCAGCACGAACCCGGGACTAGCAGGTGAGCAGTTCTTC. Protein: CASSTNPGLAGEQFF.

CDR3 sequence reads: CASSIPTGPFNEKLFF. The DNA of the CDR3 is TGTGCCAGCAGTATACCTACAGGTCCGTTTAATGAAAAACTGTTTTTT. This rearrangement joins TRBV28 to TRBJ1-4; TRBD1 might be the D (5 bases). Germline CDR1 MDHEN, CDR2 SYDVKM. V was shortened by 5 bases and J by 4 bases, with 17 bases between the two germline ends. CDR3 size: 16 residues.

The chain links TRBV2 to TRBJ1-1; the match to TRBD1 covers 7 bases. J gave up 3 bases and V 5 bases, and 6 bases lay outside the gene matches. The germline V gene has CDR1 SNHLY and CDR2 FYNNEI. CDR3 length equals 14 residues. CDR3: CASSRQGGDTEAFF. As DNA, the CDR3 is TGTGCCAGCAGTCGTCAGGGGGGAGACACTGAAGCTTTCTTT.

J is TRBJ2-3 and V is TRBV5-1, with D unresolved. Trimming left V 0 bases short and J 1 base short, with 9 bases between. The germline gives CDR1 SGHRS, CDR2 YFSETQ. This CDR3 has 15 amino acids. CDR3 sequence reads: CASSLGQSGTDTQYF. DNA for the CDR3: TGCGCCAGCAGCTTGGGACAAAGTGGCACAGATACGCAGTATTTT. The variable domain in full, with the rest retrieved from reference TRBV5-1 and TRBJ2-3, is KAGVTQTPRYLIKTRGQQVTLSCSPISGHRSVSWYQQTPGQGLQFLFEYFSETQRNKGNFPGRFSGRQFSNSRSEMNVSTLELGDSALYLCASSLGQSGTDTQYFGPGTRLTVL.

The genes are TRBV5-1 and TRBJ2-1, with D perhaps matching TRBD1 (6 bases). The V end lost 1 base, the J end lost 6 bases, and 8 bases lay between the germline ends. The germline V gene has CDR1 SGHRS and CDR2 YFSETQ. CDR3 length: 13 residues. CDR3 sequence reads: CASSLYRVNEQFF. CDR3 in DNA: TGCGCCAGCAGCTTGTACAGGGTCAATGAGCAGTTCTTC. Full variable domain (remainder filled in from reference TRBV5-1 and TRBJ2-1): KAGVTQTPRYLIKTRGQQVTLSCSPISGHRSVSWYQQTPGQGLQFLFEYFSETQRNKGNFPGRFSGRQFSNSRSEMNVSTLELGDSALYLCASSLYRVNEQFFGPGTRLTVL.

V is TRBV10-3 and J is TRBJ1-1; D gene ambiguous. CDR1 ENHRY and CDR2 SYGVKD come from the germline V gene. CDR3 length: 13 residues. The V and J ends lost 2 bases and 1 base respectively, with 5 bases between them. The CDR3 DNA sequence: TGTGCCATCAGTGAGAACGGGAACACTGAAGCTTTCTTT. It specifies CAISENGNTEAFF.

This clone was detected only a few times. V is TRBV14 and J is TRBJ2-2; D call uncertain. Deletions cut 1 base from V and 6 bases from J, with 6 bases between. The germline CDR1 and CDR2 sequences are SGHDN and FVKESK. The CDR3 is 13 amino acids. The CDR3 loop is CASSQVFSGELFF. CDR3 nucleotide sequence: TGTGCCAGCAGCCAAGTGTTCTCCGGGGAGCTGTTTTTT.

This chain links TRBV7-8 with TRBJ1-5; tentatively, D is TRBD1 (5 bases). The CDR3 runs 15 residues. The ends were cut back, 6 bases at V and 1 base at J, with 13 bases in the middle. The germline CDR1 and CDR2 sequences are SGHVS and FQNEAQ. Here the CDR3 reads CASRIRAGSNQPQHF. CDR3 sequence (DNA): TGTGCCAGCAGAATTAGGGCAGGGAGCAATCAGCCCCAGCATTTT.

This clone was detected only a few times. The chain recombines TRBV30 with TRBJ1-2, with D maybe TRBD1 (6 bases). CDR3 length: 14 residues. Looked up from germline, CDR1 is GTSNPN and CDR2 is SVGIG (reference sequence). V lost 6 bases and J lost 6, with 20 bases in between. Here the CDR3 reads CACLRDKKRHGYTF. In nucleotides, the CDR3 is TGTGCCTGCCTTCGGGACAAAAAGAGGCATGGCTACACCTTC.

V gene TRBV7-8 combines with J gene TRBJ1-1; D uncertain. Per the germline V gene, CDR1 is SGHVS and CDR2 is FQNEAQ. The CDR3 contains 15 residues. V was cut by 1 base and J by 7 bases, with 16 bases left in between. The DNA of the CDR3 is TGTGCCAGCAGCTTAGGTTGGGCAGCGGAGGGTGAAGCTTTCTTT. Its protein product is CASSLGWAAEGEAFF.

This chain connects TRBV29-1 to TRBJ2-1; 9 bases are shared with TRBD2. V lost 4 bases and J lost 2; bases outside the gene matches: 6. Germline CDR1 and CDR2: SQVTM and ANQGSEA. The CDR3 extends over 15 amino acids. The CDR3: CSVGHAGGAYNEQFF. The CDR3 DNA reads TGCAGCGTTGGCCACGCGGGGGGGGCCTACAATGAGCAGTTCTTC.

This sequence joins TRBV2 and TRBJ2-7; 8 bases are shared with TRBD2. This CDR3 is built from 12 residues. Losses at the gene ends were 8 bases for V and 2 bases for J; bases not matched to a gene: 2. CDR1 SNHLY and CDR2 FYNNEI come from the germline V gene. CDR3 in DNA: TGTGCCAGCGCCGGGGGGGCCTACGAGCAGTACTTC. Its protein product is CASAGGAYEQYF.

The genes are TRBV21-1 and TRBJ2-2; the table's D gene call, TRBD1, was not cross checked with the DNA. TRBV21-1 is flagged as a pseudogene. The CDR3 spans 19 residues. The CDR3 loop reads CASSKDNTGTGGITGELFF. In DNA, the CDR3 is TGTGCCAGCAGCAAAGATAATACCGGGACAGGGGGCATCACCGGGGAGCTGTTTTTT.

The V gene is TRBV28, the J gene TRBJ1-2; D uncertain. Trimming stripped 2 bases from V and 1 base from J, with 14 bases between. The CDR3 has 16 residues. Per the germline V gene, CDR1 is MDHEN and CDR2 is SYDVKM. CDR3 nucleotides: TGTGCCAGCAGTTTACCAGGCCGGGATTTTAACTATGGCTACACCTTC. It translates to CASSLPGRDFNYGYTF.

The chain links TRBV7-8 to TRBJ2-7; perhaps TRBD1 as D (6 bases). Germline V gene lookup returns CDR1 SGHVS and CDR2 FQNEAQ. V was shortened by 2 bases and J by 9 bases, with 11 bases between the two germline ends. This CDR3 contains 12 residues. The CDR3 DNA reads TGTGCCAGCAGCTTAAAAATGACAGGGCAGTACTTC. Translation gives CASSLKMTGQYF.

The CDR3, as DNA: TGTGCCAGCAGCCTGCGGTGGGGGCCAGTTGCTTTCTACGAGCAGTACTTC. This translates into CASSLRWGPVAFYEQYF. This sequence joins TRBV21-1 and TRBJ2-7; the D call TRBD1 from the table was never checked on the DNA. TRBV21-1 is a recognized pseudogene. The CDR3 is 17 amino acids.

The V gene is TRBV12-5, the J gene TRBJ1-5, with TRBD1 identical over 8 bases. This CDR3 has 14 residues. The V gene's germline CDR1 is LGHNT and CDR2 FRNRAP. J was trimmed by 5 bases and V by 6 bases; bases with no gene match: 6. The CDR3 sequence: CASGPDRDHQPQHF. The CDR3 coding sequence is TGTGCTAGTGGCCCGGACAGGGATCATCAGCCCCAGCATTTT.

The V gene is TRBV4-2, the J gene TRBJ1-3; D unclear. Germline CDR1 and CDR2: LGHNA and YNFKEQ. This CDR3 contains 15 residues. V was pared by 0 bases and J by 0 bases, with 6 bases between. CDR3 sequence: CASSQDSFSGNTIYF. Here the CDR3 DNA reads TGTGCCAGCAGCCAAGACAGTTTCTCTGGAAACACCATATATTTT.

The V gene is TRBV7-8, the J gene TRBJ1-2, with 8 bases matching TRBD1. Germline loops: CDR1 SGHVS, CDR2 FQNEAQ. This CDR3 has 16 amino acids. Unmatched junction bases numbered 8, after V lost 1 base and J lost 4 bases. CDR3 in amino acids: CASSLGLRTGIYGYTF. The CDR3 DNA reads as TGTGCCAGCAGCTTAGGTCTACGGACAGGGATCTATGGCTACACCTTC. The entire variable domain, with the rest obtained from reference TRBV7-8 and TRBJ1-2, is as follows: GAGVSQSPRYKVAKRGQDVALRCDPISGHVSLFWYQQALGQGPEFLTYFQNEAQLDKSGLPSDRFFAERPEGSVSTLKIQRTQQEDSAVYLCASSLGLRTGIYGYTFGSGTRLTVV.

This chain joins TRBV29-1 and TRBJ1-1; D perhaps matches TRBD1 (6 bases). Trimming left V 0 bases short and J 2 bases short, with 16 bases between. The CDR3 sequence is 16 residues long. CDR1 and CDR2 (germline): SQVTM, ANQGSEA. CDR3 residues: CSVEDSGGRLNTEAFF. Here the CDR3 DNA reads TGCAGCGTTGAAGATTCGGGGGGCAGGCTTAACACTGAAGCTTTCTTT.

V usage is TRBV2 and J usage is TRBJ2-3, with D perhaps matching TRBD2 (5 bases). Deletions cut 6 bases from V and 6 bases from J, with 16 bases between. Germline V gives CDR1 SNHLY, CDR2 FYNNEI. The CDR3 has 14 amino acids. CDR3 loop: CASSRGNSLDTQYF. The CDR3 nucleotides read TGTGCCAGCAGCCGGGGTAATTCCCTCGATACGCAGTATTTT.